Each of the 10 T cell receptor beta chains below was sequenced from the same sample in a study of blood T cells in healthy people across ages. Sample-barcoded 5' priming and a J-beta primer mix drove a second PCR of roughly 7 to 11 cycles. TCRdb recomputed calls from the 5' RACE reads with MiXCR, one row per CDR3 protein. This table has about 1.6 million distinct CDR3 sequences, 30% to 40% appearing once. Sequenced: blood. The receptors originated from a woman in her thirties in good health.

V is TRBV29-1 and J is TRBJ1-1, with 8 bases lining up with TRBD1. With 6 bases clipped from V and 6 bases from J, the junction kept 6 bases outside the gene matches. The CDR3 spans 12 residues. CDR1 and CDR2 (germline): SQVTM, ANQGSEA. This CDR3 reads CSVATGAAEAFF. CDR3 DNA: TGCAGCGTGGCGACAGGGGCCGCTGAAGCTTTCTTT. Drawing the rest from reference TRBV29-1 and TRBJ1-1, the complete variable domain is SAVISQKPSRDICQRGTSLTIQCQVDSQVTMMFWYRQQPGQSLTLIATANQGSEATYESGFVIDKFPISRPNLTFSTLTVSNMSPEDSSIYLCSVATGAAEAFFGQGTRLTVV.

The V call is TRBV5-5, the J call TRBJ1-4; TRBD1 aligns across 7 bases. Germline V CDR1 and CDR2: SGHKS, YYEKEE (reference sequence). V was clipped by 5 bases and J by 7 bases; unmatched bases: 5. This CDR3 region has 13 residues. CDR3 DNA: TGTGCCAGCAGTCTCGGGACAGTTGAAAAACTGTTTTTT. Its protein is CASSLGTVEKLFF.

With regard to this clonotype: Lacking the conserved final phenylalanine or tryptophan, this CDR3 likely reflects a read error. CDR3 amino acids: CVSSFRRLVGYEQYL. CDR3 sequence (DNA): TGTGTCAGCAGTTTCCGACGACTCGTCGGGTACGAGCAGTACTTA. The chain employs TRBV6-5 and TRBJ2-7; D gene uncertain. Germline V gene data show CDR1 as MNHEY and CDR2 as SVGAGI. This CDR3 has 15 residues.

The chain uses TRBV10-3 and TRBJ2-4, with a weak D call TRBD2 (5 bases). Germline V gene lookup returns CDR1 ENHRY and CDR2 SYGVKD. V was pared by 4 bases and J by 8 bases, with 12 bases between. The CDR3 runs to 13 residues. CDR3: CAISVGSGDIQYF. CDR3 nucleotide sequence: TGTGCCATCAGTGTTGGGAGTGGGGACATTCAGTACTTC.

The V gene is TRBV7-8, the J gene TRBJ2-7, with TRBD1 matching 10 bases. The CDR3 loop spans 17 amino acids. Germline-derived CDR1 and CDR2 are SGHVS and FQNEAQ. V trimming: 2 bases; J trimming: 6 bases; junction bases outside the gene matches: 13. The CDR3 DNA is TGTGCCAGCAGCTTACCGGGGGCCGGGACAGGGGTTTCCGAGCAGTACTTC. Its translation is CASSLPGAGTGVSEQYF. The full variable domain, rest sourced from reference TRBV7-8 and TRBJ2-7, is GAGVSQSPRYKVAKRGQDVALRCDPISGHVSLFWYQQALGQGPEFLTYFQNEAQLDKSGLPSDRFFAERPEGSVSTLKIQRTQQEDSAVYLCASSLPGAGTGVSEQYFGPGTRLTVT.

This clonotype was detected a few times. V gene TRBV6-1 combines with J gene TRBJ1-1; D remains unclear. CDR3 length: 16 residues. Germline lookup yields CDR1 MNHNS and CDR2 SASEGT. Trimming shortened V by 0 bases and J by 1 base, and 12 bases separated the two germline ends. This CDR3 reads CASSEARVRGNTEAFF. In DNA form, the CDR3 reads TGTGCCAGCAGTGAAGCGCGAGTGAGAGGGAACACTGAAGCTTTCTTT.

This clonotype was observed a handful of times. The chain combines TRBV4-1 with TRBJ2-1; perhaps D is TRBD1 or TRBD2 (5 bases each). CDR1 is MGHRA, CDR2 YSYEKL, per germline. The V end lost 2 bases, the J end lost 5 bases, and 16 bases lay between the germline ends. The CDR3 totals 16 residues. This chain's CDR3 is CASSQPGRGRNNEQFF. CDR3 DNA: TGCGCCAGCAGCCAACCGGGTAGGGGACGAAACAATGAGCAGTTCTTC.

With respect to this clonotype: A much larger clonotype is one base distant, so this may be a read error. This chain connects TRBV29-1 to TRBJ2-5, with D tentatively TRBD1 (5 bases). Germline-derived CDR1 and CDR2 are SQVTM and ANQGSEA. This CDR3 region has 12 residues. Trimming took 7 bases from V and 5 from J, leaving 14 bases between them. CDR3 in DNA: TGCAGCGCTTGTACAGGAGCCGAGACCCAGTACTTC. Amino acid sequence: CSACTGAETQYF.

The rearrangement joins TRBV10-2 to TRBJ1-1, with TRBD1 matching over 12 bases. The CDR3 is made up of 15 amino acids. Germline V gene sequence: CDR1 WSHSY, CDR2 SAAADI. The J segment lost 7 bases and the V segment lost 0 bases, leaving 3 bases of the junction unmatched. The CDR3 reads CASSESGTGGDEAFF. CDR3 nucleotide sequence: TGCGCCAGCAGTGAGTCGGGGACAGGGGGCGATGAAGCTTTCTTT.

This clonotype was counted between two and nine times. The V gene is TRBV3-1, the J gene TRBJ1-5; 9 bases align to TRBD1. The CDR3 contains 19 residues. The germline V gene has CDR1 LGHDT and CDR2 YNNKEL (reference sequence). V was clipped by 1 base and J by 0 bases; unmatched bases: 10. Here the CDR3 DNA reads TGTGCCAGCAGCCAAGGAACAGGGGGCTTACCTTATAGCAATCAGCCCCAGCATTTT. This sequence encodes CASSQGTGGLPYSNQPQHF. Based on the CDR3 plus reference TRBV3-1 and TRBJ1-5, the full variable domain is DTAVSQTPKYLVTQMGNDKSIKCEQNLGHDTMYWYKQDSKKFLKIMFSYNNKELIINETVPNRFSPKSPDKAHLNLHINSLELGDSAVYFCASSQGTGGLPYSNQPQHFGDGTRLSIL.